This TCR beta chain came from a study of molecular identifiers for immune sequencing clone quantification. TCRdb recomputed calls from the PCR reads with MiXCR, one row per CDR3 protein. The table lists some 320,000 distinct CDR3 sequences, over 20% of them singletons. The CDR3 runs 12 residues. Germline loops: CDR1 GTSNPN, CDR2 SVGIG (reference sequence). V was trimmed by 4 bases and J by 2 bases, leaving 3 bases between them. Sample: naive CD8+ T cells from blood, with Jurkat cell RNA spiked in. Subset specified: FACS-sorted CD8+CD4-CCR7+CD45RA+ naive T cells. The chain uses TRBV30 and TRBJ2-6; D unclear. This TCR derives from a human donor in good health. Some libraries in this study had Jurkat cell RNA spiked in. The CDR3 is CAWIPGANVLTF. CDR3 DNA sequence: TGTGCCTGGATACCTGGGGCCAACGTCCTGACTTTC.